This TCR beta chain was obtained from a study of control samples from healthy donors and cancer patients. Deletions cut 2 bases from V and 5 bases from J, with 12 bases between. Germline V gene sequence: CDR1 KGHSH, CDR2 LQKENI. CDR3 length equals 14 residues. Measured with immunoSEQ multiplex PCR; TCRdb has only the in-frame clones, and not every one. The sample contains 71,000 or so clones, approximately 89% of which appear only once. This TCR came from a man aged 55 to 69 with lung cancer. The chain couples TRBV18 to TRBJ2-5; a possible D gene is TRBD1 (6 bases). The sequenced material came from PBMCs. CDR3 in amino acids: CASSPNDRRETQYF. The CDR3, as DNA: TGTGCCAGCTCACCAAATGACAGGAGGGAGACCCAGTACTTC.